Following are 30 T cell receptor beta chains from one sample sequenced in a study of cytomegalovirus exposure and HLA in healthy donors. Vbeta (60) and Jbeta (13) primers were used in the PCR. Sequencing used immunoSEQ multiplex PCR; TCRdb keeps in-frame clones, though not all of them. The sample holds about 180,000 clones, under 80% seen once. The sample consisted of PBMCs. The source is a human donor in good health.

This clone occurred a few times. V and J are TRBV7-9 and TRBJ1-4, with a weak D call TRBD1 (5 bases). Trimming left V 5 bases short and J 5 bases short, with 15 bases between. The germline CDR1 and CDR2 sequences are SEHNR and FQNEAQ (reference sequence). The CDR3 consists of 15 residues. DNA of the CDR3: TGTGCCAGCAGCAAACCAGACAGACCGAATGAAAAACTGTTTTTT. Its protein is CASSKPDRPNEKLFF. Supplemented by reference TRBV7-9 and TRBJ1-4, the full variable domain reads DTGVSQNPRHKITKRGQNVTFRCDPISEHNRLYWYRQTLGQGPEFLTYFQNEAQLEKSRLLSDRFSAERPKGSFSTLEIQRTEQGDSAMYLCASSKPDRPNEKLFFGSGTQLSVL.

The chain couples TRBV20-1 to TRBJ2-5, with D hard to call. CDR3 length: 11 residues. Germline V lookup: CDR1 DFQATT, CDR2 SNEGSKA (reference sequence). V was trimmed by 5 bases and J by 5 bases, leaving 9 bases between them. The DNA of the CDR3 is TGCAGTGCTTCCCCCGGTGAGACCCAGTACTTC. It encodes CSASPGETQYF.

The chain links TRBV5-6 to TRBJ2-3; 11 positions match TRBD2. The V gene's germline CDR1 is SGHDT and CDR2 YYEEEE. The ends lost 5 bases at V and 2 bases at J; junction bases unmatched: 7. There are 16 residues in the CDR3. The DNA for the CDR3 is TGTGCCAGCAGAACTCGACTAGCGGGGATCACAGATACGCAGTATTTT. Protein: CASRTRLAGITDTQYF.

Worth noting for this clone: An end of the junction does not agree with germline; a read error may underlie this. V gene TRBV12-5 combines with J gene TRBJ1-1, with unresolved D. CDR1 LGHNT and CDR2 FRNRAP come from the germline V gene. This CDR3 has 13 amino acids. CDR3 amino acids: CASGFDMNSEAFF. CDR3 DNA: TGTGCTAGTGGTTTTGATATGAACAGTGAAGCTTTCTTT.

The chain carries TRBV11-3 and TRBJ2-3; D unresolved. The V end was cut by 5 bases, the J end by 3 bases, with 6 bases between. The CDR3 runs to 12 residues. The germline V gene encodes CDR1 SGHNT and CDR2 YENEEA. This CDR3 reads CASSQNTDTQYF. DNA for the CDR3: TGTGCCAGCAGCCAGAATACAGATACGCAGTATTTT.

The V call is TRBV6-5, the J call TRBJ2-1; 9 positions match TRBD2. The CDR3 is 16 amino acids. Germline V gives CDR1 MNHEY, CDR2 SVGAGI. Germline trimming cut 0 bases from V and 7 bases from J; bases unmatched to any gene: 7. CDR3 residues: CASSYSRGGRMNEQFF. CDR3 DNA: TGTGCCAGCAGTTACTCGCGGGGGGGCCGTATGAATGAGCAGTTCTTC.

The rearrangement links TRBV19 to TRBJ2-7; D is perhaps TRBD2 (5 bases). The CDR3 has 13 residues. Germline lookup yields CDR1 LNHDA and CDR2 SQIVND (reference sequence). The V end was cut by 3 bases, the J end by 4 bases, with 10 bases between. CDR3 amino acids: CASSISGRYEQYF. Here the CDR3 DNA reads TGTGCCAGTAGTATCTCGGGAAGGTACGAGCAGTACTTC.

J is TRBJ1-2 and V is TRBV18, with a weak D call TRBD1 (6 bases). CDR1 and CDR2 (germline): KGHSH, LQKENI. Deletions cut 3 bases from V and 8 bases from J, with 16 bases between. The CDR3 contains 14 residues. DNA of the CDR3: TGTGCCAGCTCACCGGACAGATTACTATGGGGCTACACCTTC. Its translation is CASSPDRLLWGYTF. The variable domain in full, with the rest retrieved from reference TRBV18 and TRBJ1-2, is NAGVMQNPRHLVRRRGQEARLRCSPMKGHSHVYWYRQLPEEGLKFMVYLQKENIIDESGMPKERFSAEFPKEGPSILRIQQVVRGDSAAYFCASSPDRLLWGYTFGSGTRLTVV.

This clone came up a few times. The J gene is TRBJ1-6, the V gene TRBV7-6; the match to TRBD1 covers 7 bases. The junction had 8 bases not matched to a gene; V was cut back by 0 bases and J by 6 bases. The CDR3 loop spans 17 amino acids. The germline gives CDR1 SGHVS, CDR2 FNYEAQ. CDR3 protein: CASSLAYRRQGNSPLHF. The DNA for the CDR3 is TGTGCCAGCAGCTTAGCATACCGGAGACAGGGTAATTCACCCCTCCACTTT. The full variable domain, completed using reference TRBV7-6 and TRBJ1-6, is GAGVSQSPRYKVTKRGQDVALRCDPISGHVSLYWYRQALGQGPEFLTYFNYEAQQDKSGLPNDRFSAERPEGSISTLTIQRTEQRDSAMYRCASSLAYRRQGNSPLHFGNGTRLTVT.

This clone was counted a few times. The rearrangement links TRBV7-3 to TRBJ1-2; a weak D match, TRBD1 (6 bases). This CDR3 is 13 amino acids long. The V end was cut by 5 bases, the J end by 7 bases, with 14 bases between. CDR1 is SGHTA and CDR2 is FQGTGA in the germline V gene. The CDR3 reads CASSQDSGTGYTF. In DNA form, the CDR3 reads TGTGCCAGCAGCCAGGACAGTGGTACTGGCTACACCTTC.

The chain employs TRBV21-1 and TRBJ2-3; the table names TRBD1, a call not compared with the DNA. TRBV21-1 is tagged as a pseudogene. The CDR3 is 18 amino acids. The CDR3 DNA sequence: TGTGCCAGCAGCAAAGCGCTGGGAGACAGGGTCAGCACAGATACGCAGTATTTT. Residues: CASSKALGDRVSTDTQYF.

This clone has only a few counts. The J gene is TRBJ1-6, the V gene TRBV27; 9 bases agree with TRBD1. With 5 bases clipped from V and 4 bases from J, the junction kept 3 bases outside the gene matches. Germline V gene sequence: CDR1 MNHEY, CDR2 SMNVEV (reference sequence). The CDR3 runs 15 residues. For the CDR3, the DNA is TGTGCCAGCAGTGGCGGACAGGGGTATAATTCACCCCTCCACTTT. It translates to CASSGGQGYNSPLHF.

The chain couples TRBV7-3 to TRBJ1-2, with D perhaps TRBD1 (5 bases). Trimming left V 2 bases short and J 3 bases short, with 13 bases between. Germline V gene data show CDR1 as SGHTA and CDR2 as FQGTGA. The CDR3 runs to 15 residues. Here the CDR3 reads CASSLGLGRDYGYTF. For the CDR3, the DNA is TGTGCCAGCAGCTTAGGTCTGGGGCGAGACTATGGCTACACCTTC.

The CDR3 region is CASSLGGGYGYEQYF. CDR3 DNA: TGTGCCAGCAGCTTGGGCGGGGGGTATGGATACGAGCAGTACTTC. V usage is TRBV7-2 and J usage is TRBJ2-7; 8 positions match TRBD2. V shed 3 bases and J 4 bases; nucleotides not matched to a gene: 8. The CDR3 sequence is 15 residues long. Germline V gene sequence: CDR1 SGHTA, CDR2 FQGNSA.

The chain has TRBV5-6 and TRBJ1-2, with D perhaps TRBD1 (5 bases). V lost 0 bases to trimming and J lost 3 bases, with 9 bases between them. Germline V gene sequence: CDR1 SGHDT, CDR2 YYEEEE. The CDR3 consists of 14 residues. The chain's CDR3 is CASSLGQGHYGYTF. The CDR3 nucleotides read TGTGCCAGCAGCTTGGGTCAGGGTCACTATGGCTACACCTTC. Supplemented by reference TRBV5-6 and TRBJ1-2, the full variable domain reads DAGVTQSPTHLIKTRGQQVTLRCSPKSGHDTVSWYQQALGQGPQFIFQYYEEEERQRGNFPDRFSGHQFPNYSSELNVNALLLGDSALYLCASSLGQGHYGYTFGSGTRLTVV.

This chain uses TRBV10-3 with TRBJ1-1; TRBD1 aligns across 9 bases. The trim removed 2 bases at V and 8 bases at J, leaving 6 bases unmatched. Germline loops: CDR1 ENHRY, CDR2 SYGVKD. This CDR3 contains 14 residues. As DNA, the CDR3 is TGTGCCATCAGTGAGAACAGGGGGCTTGAGGAAGCTTTCTTT. Its protein is CAISENRGLEEAFF.

The rearrangement uses TRBV5-3 and TRBJ2-7, with 8 bases that match TRBD1. TRBV5-3 counts as an open reading frame of uncertain function. The CDR3 runs to 14 residues. J was trimmed by 2 bases and V by 2 bases; bases with no gene match: 3. The CDR3 reads CARSFRDRPYEQYF. CDR3 coding DNA: TGTGCCAGAAGCTTCCGGGACAGGCCCTACGAGCAGTACTTC.

J is TRBJ2-7 and V is TRBV2; 9 bases line up with TRBD2. The CDR3 spans 14 residues. Per the germline V gene, CDR1 is SNHLY and CDR2 is FYNNEI. J lost 2 bases, V lost 4 bases, and 3 bases had no gene match. CDR3 loop: CASSASGVTYEQYF. DNA of the CDR3: TGTGCCAGCAGTGCTAGCGGGGTAACCTACGAGCAGTACTTC.

The rearrangement joins TRBV9 to TRBJ1-2, with TRBD1 matching 12 bases. Per the germline V gene, CDR1 is SGDLS and CDR2 is YYNGEE. The CDR3 has 16 amino acids. V shed 4 bases, J shed 0 bases, and the junction held 4 bases outside the gene matches. This CDR3 reads CASSMGQGAPNYGYTF. The DNA for the CDR3 is TGTGCCAGCAGCATGGGACAGGGGGCGCCTAACTATGGCTACACCTTC.

A few counts support this clone. The chain recombines TRBV6-5 with TRBJ1-1; TRBD1 is a possible D gene (5 bases). Between the trimmed V and J ends, which lost 0 bases and 1 base, there was a span of 12 bases. The CDR3 sequence is 16 residues long. Germline-derived CDR1 and CDR2 are MNHEY and SVGAGI. CDR3 nucleotide sequence: TGTGCCAGCAGTTACTCTTCGGCAGGGCAGAACACTGAAGCTTTCTTT. Translating gives CASSYSSAGQNTEAFF.

This chain uses TRBV6-1 with TRBJ2-7, with 10 bases that match TRBD2. Looked up from germline, CDR1 is MNHNS and CDR2 is SASEGT. The CDR3 spans 15 residues. Trimming at V came to 6 bases and at J to 2 bases, leaving 7 bases not matched to a gene. CDR3: CASRSAGTSAYEQYF. The CDR3 nucleotides read TGTGCCAGCAGGTCCGCCGGGACTAGCGCCTACGAGCAGTACTTC.

This CDR3 reads CASSQELAGGDTQYF. CDR3 nucleotide sequence: TGTGCCAGCAGCCAAGAGTTAGCGGGGGGAGATACGCAGTATTTT. This chain links TRBV14 with TRBJ2-3, with 10 bases that match TRBD2. V dropped 0 bases and J dropped 5; count of bases not matched to a gene: 2. The germline CDR1 and CDR2 sequences are SGHDN and FVKESK. The CDR3 loop spans 15 amino acids.

The V call is TRBV7-9, the J call TRBJ2-7, with a weak D call TRBD1 (5 bases). Per the germline V gene, CDR1 is SEHNR and CDR2 is FQNEAQ (reference sequence). The V gene lost 3 bases and the J gene lost 2 bases, with 11 bases spanning the gap. This CDR3 has 14 amino acids. This CDR3 is CASSLGPGPYEQYF. CDR3 nucleotide sequence: TGTGCCAGCAGCTTGGGGCCGGGCCCCTACGAGCAGTACTTC.

This clone was picked up one time. The genes are TRBV4-3 and TRBJ2-6; 9 nucleotides align to TRBD1. This CDR3 spans 16 amino acids. V dropped 4 bases and J dropped 4; count of bases not matched to a gene: 5. Germline CDR1 reads LGHNA; CDR2 reads YSLEER. The CDR3 sequence: CASSPTGGRGANVLTF. CDR3 DNA: TGCGCCAGCAGCCCAACAGGGGGCAGAGGGGCCAACGTCCTGACTTTC.

The J gene is TRBJ1-6, the V gene TRBV11-2; maybe TRBD1 (5 bases). The CDR3 runs to 13 residues. Germline V gene lookup returns CDR1 SGHAT and CDR2 FQNNGV. Trimming stripped 1 base from V and 10 bases from J, with 8 bases between. The CDR3 nucleotides read TGTGCCAGCAGCTTAGCAGGACACTCACCCCTCCACTTT. It yields the protein CASSLAGHSPLHF.

The chain joins TRBV7-9 to TRBJ2-7; D possibly corresponds to TRBD1 (6 bases). Germline assignment: CDR1 SEHNR and CDR2 FQNEAQ (reference sequence). The V end lost 3 bases, the J end lost 5 bases, and 11 bases lay between the germline ends. The CDR3 runs to 13 residues. This CDR3 is CASSLGARDEQYF. DNA of the CDR3: TGTGCCAGCAGCTTGGGGGCAAGGGACGAGCAGTACTTC.

CDR3 residues: CASIRDRSYTF. The CDR3 DNA follows: TGTGCCAGCATCCGGGACAGGAGCTACACCTTC. The gene calls are TRBV6-5 and TRBJ1-2, with 8 positions matching TRBD1. The CDR3 extends over 11 amino acids. V lost 7 bases and J lost 9; bases outside the gene matches: 4. Germline CDR1 reads MNHEY; CDR2 reads SVGAGI.

This sequence joins TRBV7-2 and TRBJ2-5, with 10 bases matching TRBD2. The germline V gene encodes CDR1 SGHTA and CDR2 FQGNSA. The J segment lost 5 bases and the V segment lost 2 bases, leaving 5 bases of the junction unmatched. This CDR3 has 15 residues. The CDR3 DNA sequence: TGTGCCAGCAGCTTACAGAGCGGGGGGGAGGAGACCCAGTACTTC. This gives the protein CASSLQSGGEETQYF.

V gene TRBV7-2 combines with J gene TRBJ1-2; D is undetermined. The CDR3 extends over 13 amino acids. Germline-derived CDR1 and CDR2 are SGHTA and FQGNSA. V lost 2 bases and J lost 1, with 5 bases in between. This chain's CDR3 is CASSLRGNYGYTF. The CDR3 bases are TGTGCCAGCAGCTTACGGGGTAACTATGGCTACACCTTC. Full variable domain (remainder filled in from reference TRBV7-2 and TRBJ1-2): GAGVSQSPSNKVTEKGKDVELRCDPISGHTALYWYRQSLGQGLEFLIYFQGNSAPDKSGLPSDRFSAERTGGSVSTLTIQRTQQEDSAVYLCASSLRGNYGYTFGSGTRLTVV.

The V and J genes are TRBV5-1 and TRBJ2-1, with TRBD2 identical over 11 bases. From germline, CDR1 is SGHRS and CDR2 YFSETQ. J gave up 7 bases and V 0 bases, and 6 bases lay outside the gene matches. The CDR3 extends over 16 amino acids. As DNA, the CDR3 is TGCGCCAGCAGCTTGGATCTAGCGGGGGGAACAAATGAGCAGTTCTTC. Amino acid sequence: CASSLDLAGGTNEQFF.